The 19 T cell receptor beta chains below all came from one sample that was sequenced in a study of blood T cell repertoires in COVID-19. Assay used: immunoSEQ multiplex PCR; TCRdb lists only in-frame clones, some missing. In the table there are about 130,000 clones, about 80% of which are singletons. Sequenced sample: peripheral blood. The receptors stem from a human donor in a cohort sampled during active COVID-19.

This chain uses TRBV23-1 with TRBJ1-6, with 7 positions matching TRBD1. TRBV23-1 counts as an open reading frame of uncertain function. The CDR3 has 14 amino acids. V was clipped by 3 bases and J by 10 bases; unmatched bases: 6. The CDR3 sequence: CASSHDRERSPLHF. In DNA form, the CDR3 reads TGCGCCAGCAGTCACGACAGGGAGAGGTCACCCCTCCACTTT.

The chain has TRBV12-3 or TRBV12-4 and TRBJ2-5; D perhaps matches TRBD2 (6 bases). V was pared by 3 bases and J by 6 bases, with 11 bases between. This CDR3 region has 13 residues. CDR3 in amino acids: CASSFAGPKTQYF. CDR3 in DNA: TGTGCCAGCAGTTTCGCGGGGCCGAAGACCCAGTACTTC.

This clone was seen a few times. The V and J genes are TRBV6-6 and TRBJ1-3; TRBD1 aligns across 7 bases. The length of the CDR3 is 15 residues. CDR1 is MNHNY and CDR2 is SVGAGI in the germline V gene (reference sequence). Germline trimming cut 2 bases from V and 0 bases from J; bases unmatched to any gene: 1. The CDR3 DNA sequence: TGTGCCAGCAGTTACGGGACAGACTCTGGAAACACCATATATTTT. Its translation: CASSYGTDSGNTIYF.

This rearrangement joins TRBV7-9 to TRBJ1-1, with TRBD1 matching 8 bases. Germline V CDR1 and CDR2: SEHNR, FQNEAQ (reference sequence). With 5 bases clipped from V and 3 bases from J, the junction kept 8 bases outside the gene matches. CDR3 length equals 15 residues. The CDR3 is CASSPRAGGHTEAFF. CDR3 coding DNA: TGTGCCAGCAGCCCACGGGCAGGGGGCCACACTGAAGCTTTCTTT.

The genes are TRBV27 and TRBJ2-7, with D perhaps TRBD1 (5 bases). The CDR3 has 17 residues. The germline V gene encodes CDR1 MNHEY and CDR2 SMNVEV (reference sequence). Trimming pared 2 bases from V and 2 bases from J, leaving 19 bases between. The CDR3 DNA reads as TGTGCCAGCAGTTTACCCCCCCAGGGTAGGGCCCCCTACGAGCAGTACTTC. Its protein product is CASSLPPQGRAPYEQYF.

The gene calls are TRBV14 and TRBJ1-1; TRBD1 aligns across 8 bases. The CDR3 consists of 14 residues. The V and J ends lost 7 bases and 4 bases, in that order; junction bases with no gene match: 8. From germline, CDR1 is SGHDN and CDR2 FVKESK. The CDR3 reads CASTMTGAFTEAFF. The CDR3 coding sequence is TGTGCCAGCACCATGACAGGGGCCTTCACTGAAGCTTTCTTT.

The V call is TRBV19, the J call TRBJ2-7; the match to TRBD1 covers 9 bases. The ends lost 5 bases at V and 3 bases at J; junction bases unmatched: 5. Germline V gene data show CDR1 as LNHDA and CDR2 as SQIVND (reference sequence). The CDR3 spans 14 residues. CDR3 DNA: TGTGCCAGTAGTCAAGGGACAGGGATCTACGAGCAGTACTTC. Residues: CASSQGTGIYEQYF.

This clone appeared a single time. The J gene is TRBJ1-3, the V gene TRBV15, with 12 positions matching TRBD1. V lost 0 bases, J lost 4 bases, and 4 bases stayed unmatched. This CDR3 has 17 residues. Germline-derived CDR1 and CDR2 are LNHNV and YYDKDF (reference sequence). CDR3 nucleotide sequence: TGTGCCACCAGCAGAGACCCCGGGACAGGGGGCGGAAACACCATATATTTT. It codes for CATSRDPGTGGGNTIYF.

In its sample, this clone was seen a few times. This sequence joins TRBV5-1 and TRBJ1-4; no clear D. The CDR3 length is 13 residues. Germline V gene lookup returns CDR1 SGHRS and CDR2 YFSETQ. Trimming cost V 2 bases and J 7 bases, with 9 bases left between them. The CDR3 region is CASSFAGSEKLFF. The DNA of the CDR3 is TGCGCCAGCAGCTTTGCCGGGAGTGAAAAACTGTTTTTT.

This clone appeared a few times. The gene calls are TRBV21-1 and TRBJ1-6. TRBV21-1 corresponds to a pseudogene. The CDR3 is 15 amino acids. The DNA of the CDR3 is TGTGCCAGCACTCTGGGAGATTACTATAATTCACCCCTCCACTTT. Translation gives CASTLGDYYNSPLHF.

This clone was seen a handful of times. This chain joins TRBV19 and TRBJ2-7; D remains unclear. This CDR3 is built from 13 residues. Germline-derived CDR1 and CDR2 are LNHDA and SQIVND (reference sequence). Trimming removed 6 bases at V and 0 bases at J, with 9 bases between. Written as DNA, the CDR3 is TGTGCCAGTAGCCAGGATTTCTCCTACGAGCAGTACTTC. It translates to CASSQDFSYEQYF.

The V and J genes are TRBV12-2 and TRBJ2-1; the table's D call, TRBD1, was not checked against the DNA. TRBV12-2 is recorded as a pseudogene. This CDR3 has 14 residues. The CDR3 coding sequence is TGTGCAAGTCGCTTAGCGCTACAGGGGTATGAGCAGTTCTTC. Its translation: CASRLALQGYEQFF.

The J gene is TRBJ2-5, the V gene TRBV5-1; D unresolved. Trimming took 3 bases from V and 4 from J, leaving 19 bases between them. This CDR3 region has 16 residues. Per the germline V gene, CDR1 is SGHRS and CDR2 is YFSETQ. CDR3 bases: TGCGCCAGCAGCTCGCAAGGAACAGTAGTCGGAGAGACCCAGTACTTC. It translates to CASSSQGTVVGETQYF.

The V gene is TRBV28, the J gene TRBJ1-5, with TRBD1 as a possible D gene (6 bases). Between the trimmed V and J ends, which lost 7 bases and 0 bases, there was a span of 13 bases. This CDR3 spans 15 amino acids. Germline CDR1 is MDHEN and CDR2 is SYDVKM. Here the CDR3 reads CASIYREYSNQPQHF. As DNA, the CDR3 is TGTGCCAGCATTTACAGGGAATATAGCAATCAGCCCCAGCATTTT.

This chain connects TRBV6-6 to TRBJ2-1, with D tentatively TRBD2 (7 bases). The ends were cut back, 8 bases at V and 0 bases at J, with 14 bases in the middle. In germline, CDR1 is MNHNY, CDR2 SVGAGI (reference sequence). The CDR3 covers 15 residues. For the CDR3, the DNA is TGTGCCAGCCGGTTGGGGGGGGCCTCCTACAATGAGCAGTTCTTC. Protein product: CASRLGGASYNEQFF.

This chain joins TRBV11-2 and TRBJ2-1; 10 bases are a match to TRBD1. Germline V gene lookup returns CDR1 SGHAT and CDR2 FQNNGV. J lost 8 bases, V lost 4 bases, and 20 bases had no gene match. The CDR3 is made up of 19 amino acids. CDR3 in amino acids: CASSSINRPRQGAGYEQFF. The CDR3 coding sequence is TGTGCCAGCAGCTCTATAAACCGACCCCGACAGGGGGCTGGGTATGAGCAGTTCTTC.

V gene TRBV30 combines with J gene TRBJ1-2, with no clear D. Germline values: CDR1 GTSNPN, CDR2 SVGIG (reference sequence). The length of the CDR3 is 13 residues. V lost 5 bases and J lost 2, with 12 bases in between. The CDR3: CAWRRGGNYGYTF. Written as DNA, the CDR3 is TGTGCCTGGCGCCGAGGAGGGAACTATGGCTACACCTTC.

This clone showed up just once. The CDR3 DNA reads TGTGCCAGCAGCTTCTCGCGAGGTAGCACAGATACGCAGTATTTT. Amino acid sequence: CASSFSRGSTDTQYF. This chain uses TRBV7-9 with TRBJ2-3; no clear D gene. The CDR3 totals 15 residues. V was clipped by 3 bases and J by 0 bases, with 10 bases between them. Germline V gives CDR1 SEHNR, CDR2 FQNEAQ (reference sequence).

The chain employs TRBV7-8 and TRBJ1-1, with 8 bases identical to TRBD1. This CDR3 has 16 amino acids. The V segment lost 4 bases and the J segment 0 bases; nucleotides outside the gene matches: 7. From germline, CDR1 is SGHVS and CDR2 FQNEAQ. The CDR3 region has the DNA TGTGCCAGCAGCTCCGGGACAGGCCGCGTGAACACTGAAGCTTTCTTT. Protein sequence: CASSSGTGRVNTEAFF. Based on the CDR3 plus reference TRBV7-8 and TRBJ1-1, the full variable domain is GAGVSQSPRYKVAKRGQDVALRCDPISGHVSLFWYQQALGQGPEFLTYFQNEAQLDKSGLPSDRFFAERPEGSVSTLKIQRTQQEDSAVYLCASSSGTGRVNTEAFFGQGTRLTVV.